Below are 10 T cell receptor beta chains sequenced from a single sample in a study of blood T cell repertoires in COVID-19. Sequencing used immunoSEQ multiplex PCR; TCRdb keeps in-frame clones, though not all of them. The repertoire has about 57,000 clones, roughly 80% of them found once; the top ten carry about 3.8%. Sequencing was carried out using PBMCs or T cells enriched from blood (not recorded which). These receptor sequences come from a woman aged 40-49 years with acute COVID-19.

The J gene is TRBJ2-1, the V gene TRBV24-1, with TRBD2 matching 9 bases. The V segment lost 1 base and the J segment 2 bases; nucleotides outside the gene matches: 2. The CDR3 has 16 amino acids. Per the germline V gene, CDR1 is KGHDR and CDR2 is SFDVKD. The CDR3 spells CATSDLSGGTYNEQFF. CDR3 sequence (DNA): TGTGCCACCAGTGATTTAAGCGGGGGGACCTACAATGAGCAGTTCTTC.

The chain has TRBV15 and TRBJ1-2; no reliable D call. This CDR3 region has 11 residues. Germline CDR1 is LNHNV and CDR2 is YYDKDF (reference sequence). The germline V and J ends were trimmed by 0 bases and 8 bases, with 4 bases remaining between them. The CDR3 region is CATSRDGGYTF. The CDR3 region has the DNA TGTGCCACCAGCAGAGACGGGGGCTACACCTTC. Full variable domain (outside the CDR3, taken from reference TRBV15 and TRBJ1-2): DAMVIQNPRYQVTQFGKPVTLSCSQTLNHNVMYWYQQKSSQAPKLLFHYYDKDFNNEADTPDNFQSRRPNTSFCFLDIRSPGLGDTAMYLCATSRDGGYTFGSGTRLTVV.

Only one count was recorded for this clone. The chain employs TRBV5-1 and TRBJ1-1; TRBD1 might be the D (6 bases). CDR1 and CDR2 (germline): SGHRS, YFSETQ. V was pared by 3 bases and J by 4 bases, with 16 bases between. The CDR3 loop spans 15 amino acids. The CDR3 bases are TGCGCCAGCAGCTCAACCGGACAGTCGGGCACTGAAGCTTTCTTT. It encodes CASSSTGQSGTEAFF.

The rearrangement joins TRBV3-1 (or the pseudogene TRBV3-2) to TRBJ2-5, with 7 bases lining up with TRBD2. The length of the CDR3 is 14 residues. J lost 5 bases, V lost 7 bases, and 10 bases had no gene match. The germline CDR1 and CDR2 sequences are LGHDT and YNNKEL (reference sequence). CDR3 DNA sequence: TGTGCCAGCACAACAGACGGGGGGTTGGAGACCCAGTACTTC. Translation: CASTTDGGLETQYF.

DNA for the CDR3: TGTGCCAGCAGTTACAACGGGGGGAACACTGAAGCTTTCTTT. The encoded protein is CASSYNGGNTEAFF. The chain is built from TRBV6-2 or TRBV6-3 and TRBJ1-1; a possible D gene is TRBD1 (5 bases). Per the germline V gene, CDR1 is MNHEY and CDR2 is SVGEGT. This CDR3 comprises 14 residues. The V gene lost 2 bases and the J gene lost 1 base, with 8 bases spanning the gap.

The CDR3 is CASSHFSGVPTYEQYV. CDR3 DNA sequence: TGCGCCAGCAGTCACTTTAGCGGGGTTCCCACCTACGAGCAGTACGTC. V usage is TRBV23-1 and J usage is TRBJ2-7, with 8 bases fitting TRBD2. TRBV23-1 is designated an ORF whose function remains uncertain. V shed 3 bases and J 2 bases; nucleotides not matched to a gene: 9. The CDR3 length is 16 residues.

This chain uses TRBV20-1 with TRBJ2-7, with 10 bases matching TRBD2. The V gene's germline CDR1 is DFQATT and CDR2 SNEGSKA (reference sequence). The V gene end was trimmed by 3 bases and the J gene end by 3 bases; junction bases not matched to a gene: 8. This CDR3 has 15 amino acids. The CDR3 protein is CSASLPAGGNYEQYF. Here the CDR3 DNA reads TGCAGTGCTAGTCTCCCAGCGGGAGGGAACTACGAGCAGTACTTC.

The table lists this clone with a count of one. V gene TRBV24-1 combines with J gene TRBJ1-2, with 7 bases that match TRBD1. The germline V gene has CDR1 KGHDR and CDR2 SFDVKD. CDR3 length equals 13 residues. J gave up 6 bases and V 7 bases, and 7 bases lay outside the gene matches. This CDR3 reads CATRGTAEDGYTF. The CDR3 bases are TGTGCCACCAGGGGGACAGCGGAGGATGGCTACACCTTC.

The chain has TRBV7-6 and TRBJ2-2, with 9 bases matching TRBD1. CDR1 and CDR2 from the germline V gene are SGHVS and FNYEAQ. V lost 6 bases and J lost 3; bases outside the gene matches: 8. CDR3 length: 16 residues. CDR3 in amino acids: CASRKPGQGYTGELFF. The DNA for the CDR3 is TGTGCCAGCAGGAAACCGGGACAGGGTTACACCGGGGAGCTGTTTTTT.

The chain is built from TRBV5-6 and TRBJ1-5, with 11 bases lining up with TRBD1. Unmatched junction bases numbered 6, after V lost 4 bases and J lost 6 bases. Germline lookup yields CDR1 SGHDT and CDR2 YYEEEE. The CDR3 contains 15 residues. The CDR3 nucleotides are TGTGCCAGCAGCATCCGGGACAGGGGGTTTCAGCCCCAGCATTTT. Its protein is CASSIRDRGFQPQHF.